The rows below give T cell receptor beta chains drawn from one sample of a study of T cell responses to AZD1222 COVID-19 vaccine. The table came from immunoSEQ multiplex PCR; TCRdb's copy has only in-frame clones and leaves some out. The repertoire has 150,000 or so clones, around 89% of them found once; the top ten carry approximately 3.1%. Sequencing used peripheral blood, obtained on day 0 of AZD1222 vaccination. These receptors originate from an adult in good health. Both conserved end residues are trimmed from each CDR3. Each record gives: V gene, J gene, clone size, CDR3 protein. Expanded clones get a size class; other rows say once, few or many, or leave the size out.

TRBV7-3	TRBJ1-1	-	ASSSNPDRVNTEAF
TRBV7-9	TRBJ1-4	-	ASSPRQGAAEKLF
TRBV25-1	TRBJ2-7	once	ASSQGNEQY
TRBV6-5	TRBJ1-2	-	ASSYLSGSGYT
TRBV7-2	TRBJ1-2	-	ASSLGAEPYGYT
TRBV7-2	TRBJ2-1	-	ASSLVQGRSNEQF
TRBV4-3	TRBJ1-6	-	ASSQEVFTTLH
TRBV18	TRBJ1-1	-	ASSPPGSLNTEAF
TRBV5-1	TRBJ2-7	-	ASSFGRSSGDIYEQY
TRBV28	TRBJ1-2	-	ASNIPGGDGYT
TRBV13	TRBJ1-1	-	ASSFRGLTEAF
TRBV4-1	TRBJ1-2	few	ASSREGGYT
TRBV21-1	TRBJ2-5	-	ASSKENPHRRTQY
TRBV5-1	TRBJ2-3	-	ASSSSPTRGGSDTQY
TRBV9	TRBJ2-7	once	ASSVDTGTYEQY
TRBV28	TRBJ1-5	-	ANSRGTGDQPQH
TRBV4-2	TRBJ2-1	-	ASSRDFSSYNEQF
TRBV4-3	TRBJ2-1	-	ASSQDKVGEQF
TRBV12-3/TRBV12-4	TRBJ2-7	once	ASSDDRDGEQY
TRBV18	TRBJ2-3	once	ASSSTGDTQY
TRBV5-6	TRBJ2-5	-	ASSLGMAGQETQY
TRBV4-3	TRBJ2-1	many	ASSQLSFLAGNEQF
TRBV11-1	TRBJ2-7	-	ASSLGRDRHEQY
TRBV24-1	TRBJ2-7	once	ATSERQVREQY
TRBV12-3/TRBV12-4	TRBJ2-7	-	ASSFLAGYEQY
TRBV14	TRBJ1-1	-	ASSQEGGPNTEAF
TRBV3-1/TRBV3-2	TRBJ2-7	-	ASSAHYEQY
TRBV6-1	TRBJ1-2	-	ASSEGGSFYGYT
TRBV24-1	TRBJ2-7	-	ATSDPTGDRELSEQY
TRBV6-1	TRBJ1-5	few	ASSEAGQFNQPQH
TRBV18	TRBJ2-7	-	ASSPPSSYEQY
TRBV19	TRBJ1-4	-	ASGTAIATNEKLF
TRBV15	TRBJ1-1	-	ATSRDQGTNTEAF
TRBV29-1	TRBJ1-4	-	SGYIGEKLF
TRBV7-9	TRBJ2-1	-	ASSWGESSYNEQF
TRBV9	TRBJ1-6	once	ASSAGQRSNSPLH
TRBV4-3	TRBJ2-7	-	ASSQEVGGREQY
TRBV20-1	TRBJ2-4	-	SASEALAKNIQY
TRBV7-2	TRBJ1-5	once	ASSLVERQPQH
TRBV18	TRBJ1-1	-	ASSPPGGEGTEAF
TRBV7-8	TRBJ1-5	-	ASSFGTDNQPQH
TRBV29-1	TRBJ1-2	-	SVNGRNYGYT
TRBV11-3	TRBJ2-7	once	ASSLEGMGEQY
TRBV7-9	TRBJ1-6	-	ASSSGATHSPLH
TRBV4-1	TRBJ1-2	-	ASSQDGRPTNYGYT
TRBV7-9	TRBJ2-3	few	ASSPGGGHTDTQY
TRBV15	TRBJ2-3	-	ATSRDLTSGGLSTDTQY
TRBV28	TRBJ1-5	-	ASSPGTSNQPQH
TRBV15	TRBJ1-6	-	ATSGRIRGKGNSPLH
TRBV2	TRBJ2-7	-	ASRDRLSYEQY
TRBV7-9	TRBJ1-1	-	ASSFGEKTEAF
TRBV19	TRBJ1-3	-	ASSPHRGTPSSGNTIY
TRBV4-3	TRBJ1-1	-	ASSQDRRAEAF
TRBV5-3	TRBJ1-5	-	ARSGPPGGSRGQPQH
TRBV5-1	TRBJ2-2	-	ASSFTGGSDTGELF
TRBV6-2/TRBV6-3	TRBJ2-5	-	ASSYSLAVQETQY
TRBV10-2	TRBJ1-6	-	ASSESRAGGH